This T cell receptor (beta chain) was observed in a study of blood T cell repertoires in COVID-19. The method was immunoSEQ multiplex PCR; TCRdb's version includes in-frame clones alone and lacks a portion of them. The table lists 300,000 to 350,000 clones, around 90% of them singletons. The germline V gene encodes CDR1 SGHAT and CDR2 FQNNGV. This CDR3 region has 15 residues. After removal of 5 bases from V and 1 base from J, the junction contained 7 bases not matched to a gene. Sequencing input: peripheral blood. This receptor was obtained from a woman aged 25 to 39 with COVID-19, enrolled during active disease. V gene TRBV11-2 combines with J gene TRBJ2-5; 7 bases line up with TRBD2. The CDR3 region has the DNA TGTGCCAGCAGCCCATGGGGAGGGGTCCAAGAGACCCAGTACTTC. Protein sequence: CASSPWGGVQETQYF.